This TCR beta chain was profiled in a study of control samples from healthy donors and cancer patients. Deletions cut 2 bases from V and 4 bases from J, with 16 bases between. Germline CDR1 reads LGHDT; CDR2 reads YNNKEL (reference sequence). There are 16 residues in the CDR3. Produced via immunoSEQ multiplex PCR; TCRdb's table is partial and in-frame only. The table has more than 140,000 clones, roughly nine tenths seen once. This sequence was found in a man between 18 and 29 years old in good health. V gene TRBV3-1 (or the pseudogene TRBV3-2) combines with J gene TRBJ2-3; TRBD2 is a possible D gene (6 bases). Material for sequencing was blood. Here the CDR3 DNA reads TGTGCCAGCAGCCAATCTCCGGGACTTACTTCAGATACGCAGTATTTT. Its protein is CASSQSPGLTSDTQYF.